A selection of T cell receptor beta chains follows, all from one sample in a study of cytomegalovirus exposure and HLA in healthy donors. Generated by immunoSEQ multiplex PCR, the TCRdb table keeps only in-frame clones and is missing some. The table records 100,000 to 150,000 clones, about 80% of them present only once. Source material: PBMCs. The receptors stem from a man younger than 45 in good health and CMV-seropositive. CDR3s include the opening cysteine and the closing phenylalanine or tryptophan. Fields, in order: D gene, V gene, clone size, J gene, CDR3 protein, CDR3 DNA. The D gene is left open where the match is weak. Rows may omit the clone size; those that give it use once, few, many or a size class.

d_call: -; v_call: TRBV4-1; clone_size: -; j_call: TRBJ2-1; cdr3_aa: CASSQFHFNNEQFF; cdr3_nt: TGCGCCAGCAGCCAATTTCACTTCAACAATGAGCAGTTCTTC
d_call: TRBD2; v_call: TRBV9; clone_size: -; j_call: TRBJ2-5; cdr3_aa: CASSVGSGGPETQYF; cdr3_nt: TGTGCCAGCAGCGTAGGGTCGGGGGGGCCGGAGACCCAGTACTTC
d_call: -; v_call: TRBV30; clone_size: -; j_call: TRBJ2-1; cdr3_aa: CAWSLAGRRQFF; cdr3_nt: TGTGCCTGGAGCCTCGCGGGTAGGAGGCAGTTCTTC
d_call: -; v_call: TRBV6-1; clone_size: -; j_call: TRBJ2-7; cdr3_aa: CASRDYEQYF; cdr3_nt: TGTGCCAGCCGAGACTACGAGCAGTACTTC
d_call: TRBD1; v_call: TRBV18; clone_size: -; j_call: TRBJ1-1; cdr3_aa: CASSQHDQTGTEAFF; cdr3_nt: TGTGCCAGCTCACAACACGATCAGACAGGGACTGAAGCTTTCTTT
d_call: -; v_call: TRBV7-3; clone_size: -; j_call: TRBJ1-4; cdr3_aa: CASSQGHNEKLFF; cdr3_nt: TGTGCCAGCAGCCAGGGGCATAATGAAAAACTGTTTTTT
d_call: TRBD2; v_call: TRBV5-1; clone_size: -; j_call: TRBJ2-1; cdr3_aa: CASSLTRAGGRDEQFF; cdr3_nt: TGCGCCAGCAGCTTGACGAGGGCGGGGGGGCGGGATGAGCAGTTCTTC
d_call: TRBD2; v_call: TRBV27; clone_size: -; j_call: TRBJ2-3; cdr3_aa: CASRLAGGPSTDTQYF; cdr3_nt: TGTGCCAGCAGACTAGCGGGGGGGCCTAGCACAGATACGCAGTATTTT
d_call: TRBD1; v_call: TRBV28; clone_size: -; j_call: TRBJ2-5; cdr3_aa: CASENRGRTETQYF; cdr3_nt: TGTGCCAGCGAAAACAGGGGCCGGACAGAGACCCAGTACTTC
d_call: -; v_call: TRBV19; clone_size: -; j_call: TRBJ1-6; cdr3_aa: CASSIFQGKSPLHF; cdr3_nt: TGTGCCAGTAGTATATTCCAGGGGAAGTCACCCCTCCACTTT
d_call: -; v_call: TRBV12-5; clone_size: -; j_call: TRBJ2-7; cdr3_aa: CASGFYSYYEQYF; cdr3_nt: TGTGCTAGTGGTTTCTACAGCTACTACGAGCAGTACTTC
d_call: TRBD1; v_call: TRBV6-4; clone_size: -; j_call: TRBJ2-7; cdr3_aa: CASTRGRNEQYF; cdr3_nt: TGTGCCAGCACTAGGGGGCGCAACGAGCAGTACTTC
d_call: -; v_call: TRBV11-2; clone_size: -; j_call: TRBJ2-5; cdr3_aa: CASSRRDQETQYF; cdr3_nt: TGTGCCAGCAGCCGGAGGGACCAAGAGACCCAGTACTTC
d_call: -; v_call: TRBV2; clone_size: -; j_call: TRBJ2-3; cdr3_aa: CASRRAGGTDTQYF; cdr3_nt: TGTGCCAGCAGGAGGGCAGGGGGCACAGATACGCAGTATTTT
d_call: TRBD1; v_call: TRBV7-8; clone_size: -; j_call: TRBJ2-1; cdr3_aa: CASSFNRGSYNEQFF; cdr3_nt: TGTGCCAGCAGCTTCAACAGGGGGTCCTACAATGAGCAGTTCTTC
d_call: TRBD2; v_call: TRBV28; clone_size: -; j_call: TRBJ2-3; cdr3_aa: CASAGDGTDTQYF; cdr3_nt: TGTGCCAGCGCGGGGGACGGGACAGATACGCAGTATTTT
d_call: TRBD1; v_call: TRBV15; clone_size: -; j_call: TRBJ1-5; cdr3_aa: CATSRGEGTGERNQPQHF; cdr3_nt: TGTGCCACCAGCAGAGGGGAGGGGACAGGGGAGAGGAATCAGCCCCAGCATTTT
d_call: TRBD2; v_call: TRBV19; clone_size: -; j_call: TRBJ2-1; cdr3_aa: CASSIGTSGRNNEQFF; cdr3_nt: TGTGCCAGTAGTATAGGGACTAGCGGGAGAAACAATGAGCAGTTCTTC
d_call: -; v_call: TRBV5-6; clone_size: -; j_call: TRBJ1-1; cdr3_aa: CASSLATTEAFF; cdr3_nt: TGTGCCAGCAGCCTGGCTACCACTGAAGCTTTCTTT
d_call: -; v_call: TRBV11-2; clone_size: -; j_call: TRBJ2-7; cdr3_aa: CASRLGGTTYEQYF; cdr3_nt: TGTGCCAGCCGGCTGGGGGGTACCACCTACGAGCAGTACTTC
d_call: TRBD2; v_call: TRBV5-1; clone_size: -; j_call: TRBJ2-3; cdr3_aa: CASKLAGRTDTQYF; cdr3_nt: TGCGCCAGCAAGCTAGCGGGGCGCACAGATACGCAGTATTTT
d_call: -; v_call: TRBV6-5; clone_size: -; j_call: TRBJ2-3; cdr3_aa: CASSYSVGAVDTQYF; cdr3_nt: TGTGCCAGCAGTTACTCGGTGGGGGCGGTAGATACGCAGTATTTT
d_call: -; v_call: TRBV4-1; clone_size: -; j_call: TRBJ1-3; cdr3_aa: CASSQVDWAGSHSGNTIYF; cdr3_nt: TGCGCCAGCAGCCAAGTAGATTGGGCAGGGTCTCACTCTGGAAACACCATATATTTT
d_call: -; v_call: TRBV5-3; clone_size: -; j_call: TRBJ1-3; cdr3_aa: CARSSRRGGDGNTIYF; cdr3_nt: TGTGCCAGAAGCTCCCGCAGGGGAGGGGACGGAAACACCATATATTTT
d_call: -; v_call: TRBV7-3; clone_size: -; j_call: TRBJ1-1; cdr3_aa: CASSLTGATEAFF; cdr3_nt: TGTGCCAGCAGCTTAACAGGGGCGACTGAAGCTTTCTTT
d_call: TRBD1; v_call: TRBV5-6; clone_size: -; j_call: TRBJ2-7; cdr3_aa: CASSYPDREIPEQYF; cdr3_nt: TGTGCCAGCAGCTACCCGGACAGGGAAATTCCCGAGCAGTACTTC
d_call: TRBD2; v_call: TRBV9; clone_size: -; j_call: TRBJ2-3; cdr3_aa: CASSVNPQAGNTDTQYF; cdr3_nt: TGTGCCAGCAGCGTAAACCCACAAGCGGGGAACACAGATACGCAGTATTTT
d_call: -; v_call: TRBV27; clone_size: -; j_call: TRBJ1-1; cdr3_aa: CASGAARGANTEAFF; cdr3_nt: TGTGCCAGCGGTGCTGCCAGGGGCGCGAACACTGAAGCTTTCTTT
d_call: TRBD1; v_call: TRBV7-9; clone_size: -; j_call: TRBJ2-1; cdr3_aa: CASSQLDRGLNEQFF; cdr3_nt: TGTGCCAGCAGTCAACTGGACAGGGGGCTGAATGAGCAGTTCTTC
d_call: TRBD2; v_call: TRBV5-6; clone_size: -; j_call: TRBJ2-7; cdr3_aa: CASSRAGGYEQYF; cdr3_nt: TGTGCCAGCAGTCGAGCGGGGGGGTACGAGCAGTACTTC
d_call: -; v_call: TRBV6-5; clone_size: -; j_call: TRBJ2-5; cdr3_aa: CASNPEGEETQYF; cdr3_nt: TGTGCCAGCAACCCAGAGGGTGAAGAGACCCAGTACTTC
d_call: TRBD1; v_call: TRBV6-5; clone_size: -; j_call: TRBJ1-2; cdr3_aa: CASSRTGTGVAGYTF; cdr3_nt: TGTGCCAGCAGTCGAACCGGGACAGGGGTTGCTGGCTACACCTTC
d_call: -; v_call: TRBV5-8; clone_size: -; j_call: TRBJ2-7; cdr3_aa: CASPNYEQYF; cdr3_nt: TGTGCCAGCCCAAACTACGAGCAGTACTTC
d_call: -; v_call: TRBV11-3; clone_size: -; j_call: TRBJ2-5; cdr3_aa: CASSYGGQETQYF; cdr3_nt: TGTGCCAGCAGCTATGGGGGCCAGGAGACCCAGTACTTC
d_call: -; v_call: TRBV7-2; clone_size: -; j_call: TRBJ1-2; cdr3_aa: CASSLHGQSYGYTF; cdr3_nt: TGTGCCAGCAGCTTGCACGGACAGAGTTATGGCTACACCTTC
d_call: TRBD1; v_call: TRBV10-3; clone_size: -; j_call: TRBJ1-4; cdr3_aa: CAISGTGTNEKLFF; cdr3_nt: TGTGCCATCTCTGGGACAGGGACTAATGAAAAACTGTTTTTT
d_call: TRBD1; v_call: TRBV9; clone_size: -; j_call: TRBJ1-2; cdr3_aa: CASSPPTGSYGYTF; cdr3_nt: TGTGCCAGCAGCCCTCCGACAGGGTCCTATGGCTACACCTTC
d_call: -; v_call: TRBV4-1; clone_size: -; j_call: TRBJ2-5; cdr3_aa: CASSQLNGGQKETQYF; cdr3_nt: TGCGCCAGCAGCCAACTTAACGGGGGGCAAAAAGAGACCCAGTACTTC
d_call: TRBD1; v_call: TRBV6-5; clone_size: -; j_call: TRBJ2-5; cdr3_aa: CASSWSGTGYQETQYF; cdr3_nt: TGTGCCAGCAGTTGGAGCGGGACAGGGTACCAAGAGACCCAGTACTTC
d_call: TRBD1; v_call: TRBV5-8; clone_size: few; j_call: TRBJ2-7; cdr3_aa: CASSLEPGQGLYEQYF; cdr3_nt: TGTGCCAGCAGCTTGGAGCCGGGACAGGGCCTCTACGAGCAGTACTTC
d_call: TRBD1; v_call: TRBV7-9; clone_size: -; j_call: TRBJ1-4; cdr3_aa: CASSSGQGSEKLFF; cdr3_nt: TGTGCCAGCAGCTCGGGACAGGGGAGTGAAAAACTGTTTTTT
d_call: TRBD1; v_call: TRBV30; clone_size: -; j_call: TRBJ1-4; cdr3_aa: CAWSVLVGTGGGKLFF; cdr3_nt: TGTGCCTGGAGTGTACTTGTCGGGACAGGGGGAGGAAAACTGTTTTTT
d_call: -; v_call: TRBV11-2; clone_size: -; j_call: TRBJ2-1; cdr3_aa: CASSLEVMSSYNEQFF; cdr3_nt: TGTGCCAGCAGCTTAGAGGTTATGAGCTCCTACAATGAGCAGTTCTTC
d_call: TRBD1; v_call: TRBV4-1; clone_size: -; j_call: TRBJ2-1; cdr3_aa: CASSPRGGLYNEQFF; cdr3_nt: TGCGCCAGCAGCCCCCGAGGGGGCCTCTACAATGAGCAGTTCTTC
d_call: -; v_call: TRBV6-5; clone_size: -; j_call: TRBJ2-7; cdr3_aa: CASRPGTPQGEQYF; cdr3_nt: TGTGCCAGCAGGCCCGGGACACCCCAGGGGGAGCAGTACTTC
d_call: -; v_call: TRBV6-1; clone_size: -; j_call: TRBJ1-1; cdr3_aa: CASSRATEAFF; cdr3_nt: TGTGCCAGCAGTCGCGCAACTGAAGCTTTCTTT